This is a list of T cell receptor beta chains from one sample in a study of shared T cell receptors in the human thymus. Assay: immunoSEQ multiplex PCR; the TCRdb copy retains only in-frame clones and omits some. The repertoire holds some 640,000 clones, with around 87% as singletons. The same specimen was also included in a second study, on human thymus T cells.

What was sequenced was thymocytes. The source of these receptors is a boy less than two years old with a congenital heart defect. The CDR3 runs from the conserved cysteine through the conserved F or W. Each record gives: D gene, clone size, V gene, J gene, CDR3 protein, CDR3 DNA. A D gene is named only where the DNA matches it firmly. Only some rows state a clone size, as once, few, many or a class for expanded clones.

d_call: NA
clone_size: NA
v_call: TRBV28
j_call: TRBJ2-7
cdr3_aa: CASSSPPGESISYEQYF
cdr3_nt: TGTGCCAGCAGTTCCCCTCCAGGGGAATCGATTTCCTACGAGCAGTACTTC

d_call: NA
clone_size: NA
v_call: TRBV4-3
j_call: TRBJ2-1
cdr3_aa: CASSHWLPGGPYNEQFF
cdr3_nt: TGCGCCAGCAGCCATTGGTTGCCCGGGGGGCCATACAATGAGCAGTTCTTC

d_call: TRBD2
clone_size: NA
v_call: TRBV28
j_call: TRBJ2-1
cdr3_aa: CASRRLAGEFYNEQFF
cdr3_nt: TGTGCCAGCAGGCGACTAGCGGGAGAGTTCTACAATGAGCAGTTCTTC

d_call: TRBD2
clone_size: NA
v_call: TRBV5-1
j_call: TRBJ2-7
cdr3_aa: CASSLFSTSGVYEQYF
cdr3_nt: TGCGCCAGCAGCCTATTCTCGACTAGCGGAGTCTACGAGCAGTACTTC

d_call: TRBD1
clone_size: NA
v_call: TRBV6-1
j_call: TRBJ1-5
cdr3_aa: CASTRDREPPRGQHF
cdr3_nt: TGTGCCAGCACCCGGGACAGGGAACCCCCTCGGGGCCAGCATTTT

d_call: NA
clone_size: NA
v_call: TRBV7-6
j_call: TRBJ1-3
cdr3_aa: CASSFRPGRDLGLLAGNTIYF
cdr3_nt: TGTGCCAGCAGCTTTCGTCCGGGCCGTGACTTGGGACTACTTGCTGGAAACACCATATATTTT

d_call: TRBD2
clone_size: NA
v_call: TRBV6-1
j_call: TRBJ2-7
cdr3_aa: CASSEGASGAVNYTYEQYF
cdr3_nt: TGTGCCAGCAGTGAAGGGGCTAGCGGGGCGGTCAATTATACCTACGAGCAGTACTTC

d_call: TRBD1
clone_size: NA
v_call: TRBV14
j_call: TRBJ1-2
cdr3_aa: CASSQETGRGGYTF
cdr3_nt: TGTGCCAGCAGCCAAGAGACAGGGAGAGGGGGCTACACCTTC

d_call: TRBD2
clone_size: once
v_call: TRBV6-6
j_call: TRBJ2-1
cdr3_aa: CASSKIAGATYNEQFF
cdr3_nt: TGTGCCAGCAGTAAGATAGCGGGGGCGACCTACAATGAGCAGTTCTTC

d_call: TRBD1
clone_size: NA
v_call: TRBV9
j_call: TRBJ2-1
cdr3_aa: CASSSNDRAGNEQFF
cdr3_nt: TGTGCCAGCAGCTCTAACGACAGGGCGGGTAATGAGCAGTTCTTC

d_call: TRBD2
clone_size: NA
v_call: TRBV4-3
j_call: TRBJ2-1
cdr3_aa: CASSQGASGDYNEQFF
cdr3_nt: TGCGCCAGCAGCCAAGGGGCTAGCGGGGACTACAATGAGCAGTTCTTC

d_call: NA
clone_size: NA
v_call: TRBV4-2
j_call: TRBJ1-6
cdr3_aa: CASSQDGPTSYNSPLHF
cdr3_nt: TGTGCCAGCAGCCAAGATGGCCCGACTTCATATAATTCACCCCTCCACTTT

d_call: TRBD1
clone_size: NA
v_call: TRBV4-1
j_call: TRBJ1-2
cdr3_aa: CASSQYRPGQITYGYTF
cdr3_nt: TGCGCCAGCAGCCAATATAGACCGGGACAGATTACCTATGGCTACACCTTC

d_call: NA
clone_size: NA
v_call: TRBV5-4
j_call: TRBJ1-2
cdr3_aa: CASSFSYRERGVNYGYTF
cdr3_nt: TGTGCCAGCAGCTTCTCCTACAGGGAGAGGGGTGTCAACTATGGCTACACCTTC

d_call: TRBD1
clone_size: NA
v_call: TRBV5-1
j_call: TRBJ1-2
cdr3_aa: CASSFWTGGFQYTYTF
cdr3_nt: TGCGCCAGCAGCTTCTGGACAGGGGGCTTCCAGTATACCTACACCTTC

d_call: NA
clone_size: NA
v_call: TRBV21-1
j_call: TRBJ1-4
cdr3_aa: CASGQVRGEEKLFF
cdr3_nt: TGTGCCAGCGGCCAAGTCAGGGGAGAAGAAAAACTGTTTTTT

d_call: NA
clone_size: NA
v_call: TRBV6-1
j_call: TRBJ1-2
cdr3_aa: CASSEMVTGSGYTF
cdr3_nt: TGTGCCAGCAGTGAAATGGTAACAGGGTCGGGCTACACCTTC

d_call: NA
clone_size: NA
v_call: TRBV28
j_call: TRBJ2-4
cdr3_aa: CASSSRPYRVGHTTKNIQYF
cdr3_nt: TGTGCCAGCAGTAGTAGACCCTACAGGGTTGGACACACCACCAAAAACATTCAGTACTTC

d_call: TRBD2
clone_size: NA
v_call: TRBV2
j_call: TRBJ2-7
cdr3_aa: CASSEPGLAGAYEQYF
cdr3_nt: TGTGCCAGCAGTGAACCGGGACTAGCGGGCGCCTACGAGCAGTACTTC

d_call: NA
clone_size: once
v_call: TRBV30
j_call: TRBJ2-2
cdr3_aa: CAWREGGMDTGELFF
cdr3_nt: TGTGCCTGGAGGGAAGGCGGGATGGACACCGGGGAGCTGTTTTTT

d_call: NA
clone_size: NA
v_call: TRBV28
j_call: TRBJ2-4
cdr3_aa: CASSNSGVAKNIQYF
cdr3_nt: TGTGCCAGCAGTAACTCAGGGGTAGCCAAAAACATTCAGTACTTC

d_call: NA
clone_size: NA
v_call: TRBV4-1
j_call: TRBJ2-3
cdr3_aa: CASSHRRTNAKDTQYF
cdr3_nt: TGCGCCAGCAGCCACCGGCGGACTAACGCGAAAGATACGCAGTATTTT